One and the same sample provided the 16 T cell receptor beta chains below, sequenced in a study of circulating tumor DNA in untreated peripheral T-cell lymphoma. The data were produced by immunoSEQ multiplex PCR, yet TCRdb's version contains in-frame clones alone and is incomplete. The sample includes over 7,000 clones, around 74% seen only once; the top ten take about 15%. The material sequenced was tumor tissue. These receptors came from a human donor with peripheral T-cell lymphoma.

The chain employs TRBV19 and TRBJ2-2, with 12 bases aligning to TRBD1. V lost 4 bases to trimming and J lost 3 bases; unmatched junction nucleotides: 9. Germline lookup yields CDR1 LNHDA and CDR2 SQIVND (reference sequence). CDR3 length: 18 amino acids. As DNA, the CDR3 is TGTGCCAGTAGTAGGGGGACAGGGGGCTTCCATTACACCGGGGAGCTGTTTTTT. It is translated as CASSRGTGGFHYTGELFF.

The chain combines TRBV6-8 with TRBJ1-2; no definite D call. The V end lost 0 bases, the J end lost 2 bases, and 10 bases lay between the germline ends. The CDR3 has 15 amino acids. Per the germline V gene, CDR1 is MNHGY and CDR2 is SAAAGT. The CDR3 protein is CASSYSERENYGYTF. Here the CDR3 DNA reads TGTGCCAGCAGTTACTCGGAAAGGGAGAACTATGGCTACACCTTC.

The J gene is TRBJ2-7, the V gene TRBV15; D is unclear. The V gene's germline CDR1 is LNHNV and CDR2 YYDKDF (reference sequence). This CDR3 has 14 residues. The ends were cut back, 1 base at V and 2 bases at J, with 9 bases in the middle. CDR3 in DNA: TGTGCCACCAGCAGAGTTCAGACCCCCTACGAGCAGTACTTC. Protein product: CATSRVQTPYEQYF.

The chain combines TRBV19 with TRBJ2-1, with TRBD2 matching over 13 bases. Losses at the gene ends were 7 bases for V and 8 bases for J; bases not matched to a gene: 17. The CDR3 extends over 18 amino acids. Germline V CDR1 and CDR2: LNHDA, SQIVND (reference sequence). CDR3 DNA: TGTGCCAGTATCGGGACTAGCGGGACCCGCCGTGTGATATATGAGCAGTTCTTC. Its translation is CASIGTSGTRRVIYEQFF.

CDR3 DNA: TGCGCCAGCAGCCGGGACCCGGAGAGGGACGAGCAGTACTTC. Its protein product is CASSRDPERDEQYF. The chain combines TRBV5-1 with TRBJ2-7, with D perhaps assigned TRBD1 or TRBD2 (5 bases each). The CDR3 is 14 amino acids. V was clipped by 4 bases and J by 5 bases, with 16 bases between them. The germline V gene has CDR1 SGHRS and CDR2 YFSETQ.

The CDR3 DNA sequence: TGTGCCAGCACCCCCCCGACCGGGCTTACGGATACGCAGTATTTT. Translating gives CASTPPTGLTDTQYF. V is TRBV28 and J is TRBJ2-3; D ambiguous. Trimming cost V 7 bases and J 6 bases, with 20 bases left between them. Germline V gene sequence: CDR1 MDHEN, CDR2 SYDVKM. The CDR3 covers 15 residues.

V is TRBV14 and J is TRBJ2-7; D might be TRBD1 (6 bases). CDR3 length: 14 amino acids. Germline CDR1 SGHDN, CDR2 FVKESK. V shed 4 bases and J shed 0 bases, with 10 bases lying between them. CDR3 region: CASSRDTSSYEQYF. As DNA, the CDR3 is TGTGCCAGCAGCCGGGACACGAGCTCCTACGAGCAGTACTTC.

The sample holds a few counts of this clone. The chain is built from TRBV30 and TRBJ2-7; possibly TRBD1 or TRBD2 for D (5 bases each). Trimming cost V 1 base and J 5 bases, with 15 bases left between them. This CDR3 contains 14 residues. Germline loops: CDR1 GTSNPN, CDR2 SVGIG (reference sequence). The CDR3 loop reads CAWSDSGLANEQYF. The CDR3 bases are TGTGCCTGGAGTGACTCGGGGCTGGCGAACGAGCAGTACTTC.

The chain employs TRBV23-1 and TRBJ1-4; D uncertain. TRBV23-1 is an open reading frame, and its role is uncertain. The V end lost 6 bases, the J end lost 7 bases, and 12 bases lay between the germline ends. The CDR3 covers 13 residues. The CDR3 DNA is TGCGCCAGCAGCTTAGCGGAGAGTGAAAAACTGTTTTTT. Amino acids: CASSLAESEKLFF.

CDR3 DNA sequence: TGTGCCAGCTCAGGACAGGGGTGGATGGAGACCCAGTACTTC. The encoded protein is CASSGQGWMETQYF. This sequence joins TRBV18 and TRBJ2-5; 9 bases align to TRBD1. Trimming at V came to 5 bases and at J to 5 bases, leaving 6 bases not matched to a gene. Per germline, CDR1 KGHSH and CDR2 LQKENI. The CDR3 consists of 14 residues.

The CDR3 spells CATSREGQGGNEQFF. The CDR3 DNA follows: TGTGCCACCAGCAGAGAGGGACAGGGGGGCAATGAGCAGTTCTTC. V is TRBV15 and J is TRBJ2-1; 11 nucleotides line up with TRBD1. The CDR3 length is 15 residues. Germline values: CDR1 LNHNV, CDR2 YYDKDF (reference sequence). The J segment lost 6 bases and the V segment lost 0 bases, leaving 1 base of the junction unmatched.

The chain carries TRBV10-2 and TRBJ2-7; TRBD1 or TRBD2 may be the D gene (5 bases each). The CDR3 has 19 amino acids. V was shortened by 3 bases and J by 0 bases, with 24 bases between the two germline ends. CDR1 and CDR2 (germline): WSHSY, SAAADI. CDR3 residues: CASSDYRVDYRTFSYEQYF. For the CDR3, the DNA is TGCGCCAGCAGTGACTATCGTGTGGATTACAGGACTTTCTCCTACGAGCAGTACTTC.

The gene calls are TRBV19 and TRBJ1-4; possible D gene TRBD1, 6 bases. CDR3 length: 14 amino acids. Germline lookup yields CDR1 LNHDA and CDR2 SQIVND (reference sequence). The V and J ends lost 5 bases and 7 bases respectively, with 14 bases between them. The CDR3 bases are TGTGCCAGTAGTTCATCCGCGACAGGTGAAAAACTGTTTTTT. The encoded protein is CASSSSATGEKLFF.

This clone was picked up a small number of times. The rearrangement links TRBV11-3 to TRBJ2-2, with TRBD2 as a possible D gene (6 bases). The length of the CDR3 is 17 residues. Germline lookup yields CDR1 SGHNT and CDR2 YENEEA. The V end was cut by 1 base, the J end by 1 base, with 13 bases between. CDR3 in amino acids: CASSLVGGLKNTGELFF. The CDR3 nucleotides read TGTGCCAGCAGCTTAGTCGGAGGGTTAAAGAACACCGGGGAGCTGTTTTTT.

This clone was detected only a few times. This rearrangement joins TRBV6-7 to TRBJ1-4; D not resolved. TRBV6-7 is an ORF, with its function uncertain. The length of the CDR3 is 11 residues. Trimming shortened V by 6 bases and J by 8 bases, and 7 bases separated the two germline ends. CDR3 sequence (DNA): TGTGCCAGCAGCCTTACGGAAAAACTGTTTTTT. Translating it yields CASSLTEKLFF.

The rearrangement joins TRBV11-3 to TRBJ2-5; D is unclear. CDR1 and CDR2 from the germline V gene are SGHNT and YENEEA. There are 14 residues in the CDR3. Trimming stripped 1 base from V and 3 bases from J, with 9 bases between. The chain's CDR3 is CASSLVSREETQYF. CDR3 nucleotides: TGTGCCAGCAGCTTAGTCTCCAGAGAAGAGACCCAGTACTTC.